This T cell receptor (beta chain) derives from a study of cytomegalovirus exposure and HLA in healthy donors. V was clipped by 4 bases and J by 2 bases, with 10 bases between them. The germline gives CDR1 SGDLS, CDR2 YYNGEE. The CDR3 runs to 13 residues. Whole-study findings and limits: The authors listed around 150 TCR beta chains as cytomegalovirus-associated.

The assay was immunoSEQ multiplex PCR, and TCRdb's table has in-frame clones only and misses some. The table shows tens of thousands of clones, with almost 85% occurring only once. Points on this clone: Its antigen is unidentified.

The material sequenced was PBMCs. This receptor was obtained from a woman under 30 in good health and CMV-seropositive. The chain is built from TRBV9 and TRBJ2-7, with D possibly matching TRBD2 (6 bases). The CDR3 DNA follows: TGTGCCAGCAGCCCCGGGGGTACCTACGAGCAGTACTTC. It encodes CASSPGGTYEQYF.